A selection of T cell receptor beta chains follows, all from one sample in a study of radiotherapy plus CTLA-4 blockade in lung cancer. Libraries were prepared by immunoSEQ multiplex PCR; TCRdb keeps only in-frame clonotypes and omits some of them. This sample has about 25,000 clones, with around 70% found just once. The specimen comprised peripheral blood, sampled from a patient treated with radiotherapy plus ipilimumab. The receptors shown here come from a human donor with non-small cell lung cancer who had stable disease on radiotherapy plus ipilimumab. CDR3s include the opening cysteine and the closing phenylalanine or tryptophan. Fields, in order: V gene, clone size, D gene, J gene, CDR3 protein, CDR3 DNA. A D gene is named only where the DNA matches it firmly. Size is stated for part of the rows, as once, few or many counts, or as a class when the clone is expanded.

TRBV9,few,TRBD2,TRBJ2-1,CASSVLADYNEQFF,TGTGCCAGCAGCGTACTAGCGGACTACAATGAGCAGTTCTTC
TRBV9,.,TRBD2,TRBJ2-7,CASSVSERERHEQYF,TGTGCCAGCAGCGTATCAGAGCGGGAGAGACACGAGCAGTACTTC
TRBV5-5,few,TRBD2,TRBJ2-3,CASSLLVAGAADTQYF,TGTGCCAGCAGCTTGCTGGTAGCGGGAGCTGCAGATACGCAGTATTTT
TRBV21-1,few,.,TRBJ2-1,CASSHVGGRAPYNEQFF,TGTGCCAGCAGCCACGTAGGCGGGAGGGCCCCCTACAATGAGCAGTTCTTC
TRBV4-2,few,TRBD1,TRBJ1-1,CASSRGTGDTEAFF,TGTGCCAGCAGCCGCGGGACAGGGGACACTGAAGCTTTCTTT
TRBV7-8,.,.,TRBJ2-7,CASSLRTGTTYEQYF,TGTGCCAGCAGCTTAAGAACAGGGACCACCTACGAGCAGTACTTC
TRBV14,.,.,TRBJ2-2,CASSQDLSRLGQLFF,TGTGCCAGCAGCCAAGATCTTTCTAGGCTCGGGCAGCTGTTTTTT
TRBV10-2,.,.,TRBJ2-7,CASKDWLYEQYF,TGCGCCAGCAAGGACTGGCTCTACGAGCAGTACTTC
TRBV28,.,TRBD2,TRBJ2-3,CASSFLAGGTDTQYF,TGTGCCAGCAGTTTCCTAGCGGGGGGCACAGATACGCAGTATTTT
TRBV19,.,.,TRBJ2-5,CASSMSGLETQYF,TGTGCCAGTAGTATGTCAGGGTTGGAGACCCAGTACTTC
TRBV4-1,few,.,TRBJ2-1,CASSHPGPSYNEQFF,TGCGCCAGCAGCCATCCCGGGCCCTCCTACAATGAGCAGTTCTTC
TRBV11-1,.,TRBD1,TRBJ1-1,CASSLNPGTGPEEAFF,TGTGCCAGCAGCCTGAACCCCGGGACAGGGCCAGAGGAAGCTTTCTTT
TRBV27,.,.,TRBJ1-1,CASSPRGGVNTEAFF,TGTGCCAGCAGTCCCCGGGGGGGGGTAAACACTGAAGCTTTCTTT
TRBV30,.,TRBD1,TRBJ1-1,CAWGQGREDTEAFF,TGTGCCTGGGGACAGGGGAGGGAGGACACTGAAGCTTTCTTT
TRBV6-6,.,.,TRBJ1-5,CASSYSGIPYVRPQHF,TGTGCCAGCAGTTACAGCGGGATCCCGTATGTACGGCCCCAGCATTTT
TRBV5-6,.,TRBD1,TRBJ2-5,CASSLGTGAVQETQYF,TGTGCCAGCAGCTTGGGGACAGGGGCCGTTCAAGAGACCCAGTACTTC
TRBV5-4,medium-sized,.,TRBJ2-5,CASSFPQTQETQYF,TGTGCCAGCAGCTTCCCCCAGACACAAGAGACCCAGTACTTC
TRBV6-5,.,.,TRBJ1-1,CASSYGMNTEAFF,TGTGCCAGCAGTTACGGGATGAACACTGAAGCTTTCTTT
TRBV7-9,once,TRBD1,TRBJ2-7,CASSLLTGSSYEQYF,TGTGCCAGCAGCCTCTTGACAGGGAGCTCCTACGAGCAGTACTTC
TRBV7-8,.,.,TRBJ2-1,CASSLVGGASSYNEQFF,TGTGCCAGCAGCTTAGTAGGGGGGGCGAGCTCCTACAATGAGCAGTTCTTC
TRBV28,few,.,TRBJ1-5,CASSLGKNVYSNQPQHF,TGTGCCAGCAGTTTGGGCAAAAATGTTTATAGCAATCAGCCCCAGCATTTT
TRBV10-3,.,.,TRBJ1-1,CAIRGSLNTEAFF,TGTGCCATCAGGGGCAGCTTGAACACTGAAGCTTTCTTT
TRBV10-1,.,.,TRBJ1-3,CASSEAGFTGNTIYF,TGCGCCAGCAGTGAAGCAGGGTTTACTGGAAACACCATATATTTT
TRBV11-2,.,TRBD2,TRBJ2-1,CASSLGPGGGSNEQFF,TGTGCCAGCAGCTTAGGTCCGGGGGGAGGGAGCAATGAGCAGTTCTTC
TRBV7-9,.,TRBD1,TRBJ1-2,CASSRRPGQGAVGYTF,TGTGCCAGCAGCAGAAGACCGGGACAGGGGGCTGTTGGCTACACCTTC
TRBV5-6,.,.,TRBJ1-2,CASSRPGGYYGYTF,TGTGCCAGCAGCCGGCCGGGTGGCTACTATGGCTACACCTTC
TRBV6-4,once,.,TRBJ1-2,CASSEVETDEYGYTF,TGTGCCAGCAGTGAAGTTGAGACAGACGAATATGGCTACACCTTC
TRBV9,.,TRBD2,TRBJ2-3,CASSPGLAGDTDTQYF,TGTGCCAGCAGCCCGGGACTAGCGGGAGACACAGATACGCAGTATTTT
TRBV7-2,.,TRBD2,TRBJ2-3,CASSLTSGRLTDTQYF,TGTGCCAGCAGCTTGACTAGCGGGAGACTAACAGATACGCAGTATTTT
TRBV5-6,.,.,TRBJ2-3,CASFPSRGRDGTDTQYF,TGTGCCAGCTTTCCATCTCGGGGCAGGGATGGGACAGATACGCAGTATTTT
TRBV7-2,.,TRBD2,TRBJ2-7,CASSLQAGGGNEQYF,TGTGCCAGCAGCTTGCAAGCGGGAGGGGGTAACGAGCAGTACTTC
TRBV6-6,few,.,TRBJ2-1,CASTRLGEYNEQFF,TGTGCCAGCACGAGGCTTGGGGAATACAATGAGCAGTTCTTC
TRBV19,few,.,TRBJ2-1,CASSSRDGSSYNEQFF,TGTGCCAGTAGTAGTCGGGACGGCTCCTCCTACAATGAGCAGTTCTTC
TRBV7-2,medium-sized,.,TRBJ1-2,CASSLRHGYTF,TGTGCCAGCAGCTTAAGGCATGGCTACACCTTC
TRBV7-3,.,.,TRBJ2-2,CASSIRLGELFF,TGTGCCAGCAGCATTAGGCTCGGGGAGCTGTTTTTT
TRBV2,.,.,TRBJ1-5,CASSRLGGDQPQHF,TGTGCCAGCAGTAGACTTGGGGGGGATCAGCCCCAGCATTTT
TRBV5-1,.,.,TRBJ2-3,CASGGAGSSTDTQYF,TGCGCCAGCGGGGGGGCAGGATCTAGCACAGATACGCAGTATTTT
TRBV9,.,TRBD1,TRBJ2-4,CASSDRGAKNIQYF,TGTGCCAGCAGCGACAGGGGAGCCAAAAACATTCAGTACTTC
TRBV5-4,.,.,TRBJ2-1,CASSLGGWNEQFF,TGTGCCAGCAGCTTGGGGGGTTGGAATGAGCAGTTCTTC
TRBV4-1,.,.,TRBJ2-4,CASSPLGPLAKNIQYF,TGCGCCAGCAGCCCTCTCGGTCCCCTAGCCAAAAACATTCAGTACTTC
TRBV28,.,TRBD2,TRBJ2-3,CASSGLAGGSDTQYF,TGTGCCAGCAGCGGACTAGCGGGAGGCTCAGATACGCAGTATTTT
TRBV29-1,.,.,TRBJ2-5,CSVENRVETQYF,TGCAGCGTTGAAAATCGGGTAGAGACCCAGTACTTC
TRBV14,.,.,TRBJ1-2,CASSQSAGKGSNYGYTF,TGTGCCAGCAGCCAATCCGCCGGGAAGGGGTCTAACTATGGCTACACCTTC
TRBV14,.,.,TRBJ2-7,CASSQVDYEQYF,TGTGCCAGCAGCCAGGTGGATTACGAGCAGTACTTC
TRBV6-5,.,TRBD2,TRBJ2-7,CASSPPGTSGGQYF,TGTGCCAGCAGTCCCCCCGGGACTAGCGGCGGGCAGTACTTC
TRBV5-5,few,.,TRBJ2-3,CASSNGMTTDTQYF,TGTGCCAGCAGCAACGGGATGACCACAGATACGCAGTATTTT
TRBV6-1,.,TRBD1,TRBJ1-2,CASRTLGTGTAGYTF,TGTGCCAGCAGAACTTTAGGGACAGGGACGGCTGGCTACACCTTC
TRBV30,.,TRBD1,TRBJ1-5,CAWATGVGNQPQHF,TGTGCCTGGGCCACAGGGGTTGGGAATCAGCCCCAGCATTTT
TRBV28,.,.,TRBJ2-1,CASSGNRWAQFF,TGTGCCAGCAGTGGGAACCGCTGGGCCCAGTTCTTC
TRBV5-5,.,TRBD1,TRBJ1-2,CASSVQGADNYGYTF,TGTGCCAGCAGCGTACAGGGGGCAGATAACTATGGCTACACCTTC
TRBV7-2,.,.,TRBJ1-1,CASSLRLGGRGSNFTEAFF,TGTGCCAGCAGCTTAAGGTTGGGCGGAAGGGGCTCGAATTTTACTGAAGCTTTCTTT
TRBV27,.,.,TRBJ2-7,CASSPRQDISYEQYF,TGTGCCAGCAGCCCTAGACAGGACATCTCCTACGAGCAGTACTTC